Each of the 31 T cell receptor beta chains below was sequenced from the same sample in a study of T cell responses to AZD1222 COVID-19 vaccine. TCRdb's copy holds only in-frame clones and misses some; the assay was immunoSEQ multiplex PCR. This sample carries fewer than 120,000 clones, under 95% of them seen once, and the ten largest clones take over 6%. This specimen was peripheral blood, taken on day 0 of AZD1222 vaccination. Receptors originate from an adult in good health.

This chain links TRBV25-1 with TRBJ2-5; 8 bases fit TRBD2. Germline CDR1 reads MGHDK; CDR2 reads SYGVNS. V lost 5 bases, J lost 5 bases, and 16 bases stayed unmatched. This CDR3 has 17 residues. CDR3 protein: CASSPQVPGLGGETQYF. The CDR3, as DNA: TGTGCCAGCAGTCCTCAGGTCCCGGGACTAGGAGGCGAGACCCAGTACTTC.

This chain joins TRBV11-3 and TRBJ1-1; D not certain. Germline V gene sequence: CDR1 SGHNT, CDR2 YENEEA. The CDR3 has 12 amino acids. V lost 5 bases and J lost 4, with 8 bases in between. CDR3 nucleotide sequence: TGTGCCAGCAGCCCTGATGGCACTGAAGCTTTCTTT. Residues: CASSPDGTEAFF.

V usage is TRBV30 and J usage is TRBJ1-5; D remains unclear. Germline values: CDR1 GTSNPN, CDR2 SVGIG (reference sequence). Trimming left V 0 bases short and J 3 bases short, with 12 bases between. The CDR3 runs to 15 residues. This CDR3 reads CAWSVGSGINQPQHF. In DNA form, the CDR3 reads TGTGCCTGGAGTGTGGGCAGTGGGATCAATCAGCCCCAGCATTTT.

The rearrangement joins TRBV10-2 to TRBJ1-2; 10 positions match TRBD1. V gave up 4 bases and J gave up 7 bases; unmatched junction bases: 3. The length of the CDR3 is 13 residues. From germline, CDR1 is WSHSY and CDR2 SAAADI. The CDR3 reads CASSVRTGGGYTF. CDR3 nucleotide sequence: TGCGCCAGCAGTGTCCGGACAGGGGGTGGCTACACCTTC.

The rearrangement joins TRBV10-1 to TRBJ2-3; D is unclear. V lost 3 bases, J lost 2 bases, and 6 bases lay in between. Germline lookup yields CDR1 WNHNN and CDR2 SYGVQD (reference sequence). There are 13 residues in the CDR3. As DNA, the CDR3 is TGCGCCAGCAGTGAAACAGTCACAGATACGCAGTATTTT. This translates into CASSETVTDTQYF.

V gene TRBV3-1 (or the pseudogene TRBV3-2) combines with J gene TRBJ1-1; tentative D call: TRBD1 (5 bases). There are 16 residues in the CDR3. Germline V gene sequence: CDR1 LGHDT, CDR2 YNNKEL (reference sequence). V shed 1 base and J shed 3 bases, with 15 bases lying between them. DNA of the CDR3: TGTGCCAGCAGCCAAGTTGCAGGGTCAGTTGACACTGAAGCTTTCTTT. Protein sequence: CASSQVAGSVDTEAFF.

In regard to this clone: Other DNA variants within this sample encode the same CDR3. The chain couples TRBV29-1 to TRBJ2-7; possibly TRBD1 or TRBD2 for D (6 bases each). CDR1 is SQVTM and CDR2 is ANQGSEA in the germline V gene. The V and J ends lost 4 bases and 2 bases respectively, with 9 bases between them. The CDR3 has 12 amino acids. CDR3 DNA: TGCAGCGTTGTGGGGGGCACCTACGAGCAGTACTTC. This translates into CSVVGGTYEQYF.

The chain employs TRBV6-5 and TRBJ1-1; weak D call: TRBD1 (6 bases). The CDR3 covers 15 residues. Germline CDR1 and CDR2: MNHEY and SVGAGI. V lost 0 bases, J lost 4 bases, and 12 bases lay in between. CDR3 in amino acids: CASSYSTGRGTEAFF. CDR3 sequence (DNA): TGTGCCAGCAGTTACTCGACGGGCAGGGGCACTGAAGCTTTCTTT.

V is TRBV28 and J is TRBJ1-3; D is unclear. The CDR3 has 14 residues. Germline-derived CDR1 and CDR2 are MDHEN and SYDVKM. Trimming removed 3 bases at V and 4 bases at J, with 10 bases between. CDR3 coding DNA: TGTGCCAGCAGTTTTCAGGCATTGGGAAACACCATATATTTT. Protein product: CASSFQALGNTIYF.

This rearrangement joins TRBV7-9 to TRBJ2-1; 7 bases are a match to TRBD1. The CDR3 runs 16 residues. Per the germline V gene, CDR1 is SEHNR and CDR2 is FQNEAQ (reference sequence). V trimming: 7 bases; J trimming: 5 bases; junction bases outside the gene matches: 14. The CDR3 spells CASIPPGTELHNEQFF. The CDR3 DNA reads as TGTGCCAGCATCCCCCCCGGGACAGAATTGCACAATGAGCAGTTCTTC. Variable domain in full (rest from reference TRBV7-9 and TRBJ2-1): DTGVSQNPRHKITKRGQNVTFRCDPISEHNRLYWYRQTLGQGPEFLTYFQNEAQLEKSRLLSDRFSAERPKGSFSTLEIQRTEQGDSAMYLCASIPPGTELHNEQFFGPGTRLTVL.

This chain connects TRBV9 to TRBJ1-3, with D unresolved. Germline V lookup: CDR1 SGDLS, CDR2 YYNGEE. The length of the CDR3 is 15 residues. Trimming removed 0 bases at V and 0 bases at J, with 7 bases between. As DNA, the CDR3 is TGTGCCAGCAGCGTAGGATCTTACTCTGGAAACACCATATATTTT. It is translated as CASSVGSYSGNTIYF.

V usage is TRBV19 and J usage is TRBJ2-2, with D unclear. Looked up from germline, CDR1 is LNHDA and CDR2 is SQIVND (reference sequence). The CDR3 consists of 15 residues. V gave up 1 base and J gave up 2 bases, with 8 bases separating them. CDR3 amino acids: CASSIGNANTGELFF. The CDR3 DNA follows: TGTGCCAGTAGTATAGGGAACGCTAACACCGGGGAGCTGTTTTTT.

This chain joins TRBV3-1 (or the pseudogene TRBV3-2) and TRBJ1-2; 9 bases align to TRBD1. This CDR3 is 16 amino acids long. Germline CDR1 is LGHDT and CDR2 is YNNKEL (reference sequence). After removal of 3 bases from V and 8 bases from J, the junction contained 13 bases not matched to a gene. The CDR3 loop reads CASSQETGTGSSGYTF. The CDR3 DNA follows: TGTGCCAGCAGCCAGGAAACCGGGACAGGGTCCTCCGGCTACACCTTC.

V is TRBV7-2 and J is TRBJ2-1; 7 bases map to TRBD2. There are 17 residues in the CDR3. Germline V gene sequence: CDR1 SGHTA, CDR2 FQGNSA. V lost 4 bases and J lost 0; bases outside the gene matches: 9. The CDR3 region is CASSSPTRGSSYNEQFF. The CDR3 DNA follows: TGTGCCAGCAGCTCCCCCACGCGGGGGAGCTCCTACAATGAGCAGTTCTTC.

The chain links TRBV30 to TRBJ1-2; D gene unclear. This CDR3 region has 10 residues. Germline V gene sequence: CDR1 GTSNPN, CDR2 SVGIG (reference sequence). Trimming removed 1 base from V and 5 bases from J, with 2 bases in between. The CDR3 region has the DNA TGTGCCTGGAGTGGGTATGGCTACACCTTC. It yields the protein CAWSGYGYTF.

This chain connects TRBV3-1 (or the pseudogene TRBV3-2) to TRBJ2-7, with a tentative D call TRBD2 (6 bases). The CDR3 consists of 13 residues. V lost 6 bases, J lost 6 bases, and 15 bases lay in between. From germline, CDR1 is LGHDT and CDR2 YNNKEL (reference sequence). The CDR3 DNA follows: TGTGCCAGCAGAGCGGGTTCCCGCGGCGAGCAGTACTTC. Translated: CASRAGSRGEQYF.

This clone was detected only a few times. The rearrangement joins TRBV7-8 to TRBJ2-7; 10 nucleotides align to TRBD1. With 5 bases clipped from V and 3 bases from J, the junction kept 13 bases outside the gene matches. The CDR3 is 17 residues long. The germline V gene encodes CDR1 SGHVS and CDR2 FQNEAQ. In DNA, the CDR3 is TGTGCCAGCAGCCGAGGGACAGGGGCCCCTTTGATCTACGAGCAGTACTTC. It specifies CASSRGTGAPLIYEQYF.

For this clone: Other DNA sequences in this specimen translate into the identical CDR3. V usage is TRBV5-1 and J usage is TRBJ2-7, with TRBD1 matching 8 bases. Per germline, CDR1 SGHRS and CDR2 YFSETQ. V dropped 0 bases and J dropped 4; count of bases not matched to a gene: 3. The CDR3 is 14 residues long. The CDR3 region has the DNA TGCGCCAGCAGCTTGGCTCAGGGGGCGTACGAGCAGTACTTC. Its protein is CASSLAQGAYEQYF.

This sequence joins TRBV18 and TRBJ1-1; TRBD1 is a possible D gene (5 bases). CDR1 is KGHSH and CDR2 is LQKENI in the germline V gene. The CDR3 covers 13 residues. Trimming pared 6 bases from V and 6 bases from J, leaving 14 bases between. In DNA form, the CDR3 reads TGTGCCAGCTCGCTTGACAGAAGGGCTGAAGCTTTCTTT. It specifies CASSLDRRAEAFF.

The CDR3 DNA reads as TGTGCCAGCAGCTTACGGGGTTATGGGGACACTGAAGCTTTCTTT. It translates to CASSLRGYGDTEAFF. The chain couples TRBV7-9 to TRBJ1-1; the D is unclear. This CDR3 has 15 amino acids. CDR1 is SEHNR and CDR2 is FQNEAQ in the germline V gene (reference sequence). Trimming removed 2 bases from V and 3 bases from J, with 13 bases in between.

This chain connects TRBV30 to TRBJ2-3; TRBD2 agrees at 11 bases. V was clipped by 0 bases and J by 8 bases; unmatched bases: 10. The CDR3 has 16 residues. Germline V gives CDR1 GTSNPN, CDR2 SVGIG (reference sequence). In nucleotides, the CDR3 is TGTGCCTGGAGTGTACGGGTTAGCGGGGGGGGTGGTACGCAGTATTTT. Translated, it gives CAWSVRVSGGGGTQYF.

The chain has TRBV21-1 and TRBJ1-6; TRBD1, as called in the table, went unchecked against the DNA. TRBV21-1 is a documented pseudogene. The CDR3 loop spans 18 amino acids. The CDR3 DNA reads TGTGCCAGCAGCAAAGCCGACAGGATCGGCTCCTATAATTCACCCCTCCACTTT. Translating gives CASSKADRIGSYNSPLHF.

Turning to this clone: Other DNA sequences within the sample encode an identical CDR3. This chain joins TRBV11-2 and TRBJ1-6; TRBD1 matches at 8 bases. The CDR3 has 15 residues. J was trimmed by 7 bases and V by 3 bases; bases with no gene match: 5. The germline V gene has CDR1 SGHAT and CDR2 FQNNGV. The CDR3 nucleotides are TGTGCCAGCAGCTTGGGCCAGGGGGCCAATTCACCCCTCCACTTT. Its translation is CASSLGQGANSPLHF.

This sequence joins TRBV27 and TRBJ1-2, with 8 bases aligning to TRBD1. CDR1 is MNHEY, CDR2 SMNVEV, per germline (reference sequence). The CDR3 sequence is 16 residues long. V shed 2 bases and J 4 bases; nucleotides not matched to a gene: 9. The CDR3 nucleotides read TGTGCCAGCAGTTTACCAAAGGGACAGGACCCCTATGGCTACACCTTC. Translating it yields CASSLPKGQDPYGYTF.

The V call is TRBV6-5, the J call TRBJ1-6, with TRBD1 matching 8 bases. Germline lookup yields CDR1 MNHEY and CDR2 SVGAGI. This CDR3 is 15 amino acids long. J lost 2 bases, V lost 7 bases, and 4 bases had no gene match. CDR3: CASIRTGTYNSPLHF. The CDR3, as DNA: TGTGCCAGCATCAGGACAGGGACCTATAATTCACCCCTCCACTTT.

The chain is built from TRBV6-5 and TRBJ2-1; D is unclear. CDR3 length: 12 amino acids. Germline assignment: CDR1 MNHEY and CDR2 SVGAGI. The V and J ends lost 8 bases and 4 bases respectively, with 9 bases between them. CDR3 bases: TGTGCCAGCGGGAATAGGTACAATGAGCAGTTCTTC. The encoded protein is CASGNRYNEQFF.

This rearrangement joins TRBV19 to TRBJ2-7; the match to TRBD1 covers 7 bases. This CDR3 region has 14 residues. Germline V CDR1 and CDR2: LNHDA, SQIVND (reference sequence). J was trimmed by 2 bases and V by 5 bases; bases with no gene match: 6. For the CDR3, the DNA is TGTGCCAGTAGTTTCCTGACAGGGACCTACGAGCAGTACTTC. Translated: CASSFLTGTYEQYF. The whole variable domain, filled in from reference TRBV19 and TRBJ2-7, reads DGGITQSPKYLFRKEGQNVTLSCEQNLNHDAMYWYRQDPGQGLRLIYYSQIVNDFQKGDIAEGYSVSREKKESFPLTVTSAQKNPTAFYLCASSFLTGTYEQYFGPGTRLTVT.

This sequence joins TRBV28 and TRBJ1-2; 8 bases are shared with TRBD1. The length of the CDR3 is 14 residues. The germline gives CDR1 MDHEN, CDR2 SYDVKM. Trimming took 6 bases from V and 4 from J; bases not matched to a gene: 7. The CDR3 sequence is CASRRTGPSYGYTF. The CDR3 bases are TGTGCCAGCAGACGGACAGGGCCTTCCTATGGCTACACCTTC.

The genes are TRBV5-5 and TRBJ2-1, with 9 bases fitting TRBD1. This CDR3 is 20 amino acids long. From germline, CDR1 is SGHKS and CDR2 YYEKEE (reference sequence). With V trimmed by 4 bases and J by 0 bases, 17 bases remained unmatched. Here the CDR3 reads CASSKFPGQGTTFSYNEQFF. The CDR3 nucleotides are TGTGCCAGCAGCAAATTCCCGGGACAGGGAACGACCTTCTCCTACAATGAGCAGTTCTTC.

The CDR3 DNA reads TGTGCCAGCAGTTTACTGGCCTTTAATTCACCCCTCCACTTT. This codes for CASSLLAFNSPLHF. This sequence joins TRBV6-6 and TRBJ1-6, with D hard to call. The V end lost 4 bases, the J end lost 6 bases, and 10 bases lay between the germline ends. The CDR3 extends over 14 amino acids. Germline-derived CDR1 and CDR2 are MNHNY and SVGAGI (reference sequence).

The chain couples TRBV28 to TRBJ2-3; 8 bases map to TRBD1. Germline CDR1 MDHEN, CDR2 SYDVKM. J gave up 2 bases and V 11 bases, and 12 bases lay outside the gene matches. This CDR3 is 15 amino acids long. CDR3 protein: CAVQGAVGYTDTQYF. The DNA for the CDR3 is TGTGCCGTCCAGGGGGCGGTGGGGTACACAGATACGCAGTATTTT.